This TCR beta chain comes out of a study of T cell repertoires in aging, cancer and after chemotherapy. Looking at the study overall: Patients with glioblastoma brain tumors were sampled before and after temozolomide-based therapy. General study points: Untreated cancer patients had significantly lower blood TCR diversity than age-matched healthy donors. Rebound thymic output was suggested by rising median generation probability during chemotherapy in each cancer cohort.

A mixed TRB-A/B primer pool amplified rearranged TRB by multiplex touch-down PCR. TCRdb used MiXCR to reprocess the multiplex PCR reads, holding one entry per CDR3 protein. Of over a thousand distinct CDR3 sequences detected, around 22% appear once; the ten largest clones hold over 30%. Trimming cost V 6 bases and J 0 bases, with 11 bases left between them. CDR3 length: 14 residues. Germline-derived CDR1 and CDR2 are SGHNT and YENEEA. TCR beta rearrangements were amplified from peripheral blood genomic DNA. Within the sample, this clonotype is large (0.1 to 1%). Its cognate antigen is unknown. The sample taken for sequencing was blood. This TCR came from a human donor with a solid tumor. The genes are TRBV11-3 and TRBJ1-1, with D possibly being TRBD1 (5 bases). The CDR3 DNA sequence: TGTGCCAGCAGGACAGCTAATTTGAACACTGAAGCTTTCTTT. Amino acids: CASRTANLNTEAFF.